This T cell receptor beta chain was sequenced in a study of blood T cell repertoires in COVID-19 (TCRdb year 2020). Study-level background: For ImmuneRACE Cohort 3, a participant was defined as recovered based on two consecutive negative NP/OP PCR tests, clearance by a healthcare professional, or resolution of symptoms. Samples from collaborators originated in the United States, Italy and Spain and spanned both the acute and convalescent phases of COVID-19. The material from the prospective study consisted of cDNA or gDNA derived from T cells, B-cell-depleted T cells, or PBMCs. Deeply sampled blood TCRbeta repertoires from subjects exposed to, actively infected with, or recovered from COVID-19 were included in the dataset. A freely available public database, intended as a resource for researchers studying the immune response to SARS-CoV-2, is where the repertoires were released. Samples were obtained from the ongoing ImmuneRACE study (first 160 participants) and from 1,200 or so subjects provided by 6 global collaborators. The sample metadata nearly always contained a de-identified subject ID, COVID-19 status, age in years and sex. Where available, HLA class I and class II types were obtained from metadata supplied by the sample provider rather than from assay-based typing.

Based on the germline V gene, the CDR1 and CDR2 sequences are MGHDK and SYGVNS. V gives up 8 bases and J gives up 6 bases, and the segment between their germline ends measures 16 bases. The CDR3 sequence holds 14 residues, the cysteine and phenylalanine included. Only the CDR3 DNA stays, 42 bases, in frame from base 1. TCRbeta CDR3 regions were amplified from genomic DNA using the immunoSEQ Assay, a bias-controlled multiplex PCR. The paper's data handling went like this. Nucleated cell counts per sample were estimated from amplification of reference gene primers within the assay. To quantify the absolute abundance of each unique TCRbeta CDR3 rearrangement, sequence reads were collapsed and filtered. For each sample, productive Simpson clonality was calculated as the square root of Simpson's diversity index across productive rearrangements. Entries here come from immuneACCESS through TCRdb and include only in-frame sequences with V and J called. Some clones fail to appear in such tables; in the studies checked, an unresolved V gene covers under half of the shortfall, and the cause of the remainder is unknown. That table furnishes V, J and clone size, whereas the DNA furnished D and trimming. The sample table records some 190,000 clones; roughly nine tenths of these occur just once. About 26% of the sample lies in the top ten.

Beyond this particular receptor, the publication reports: The quantity of clinical and demographic metadata differed by source and by participant and was supplied without curation.

As for this clone: The clone's antigen remains unknown. No per-base quality is available; no much larger clone lies one base away.

Enrolling through a virtual design, the prospective study's participants ranged in age from roughly 18 to 90 years and lived across 24 United States geographic areas. In the prospective study, cohorts were assigned on the basis of participant-reported clinical history obtained from a screening survey and a study questionnaire. In the prospective study, whole blood, serum and a nasopharyngeal or oropharyngeal swab were collected from each participant by mobile phlebotomists. Over a roughly 2-month period, participants in the prospective study had the option of providing additional blood draws and questionnaires. Blood samples from the prospective study were shipped frozen or at room temperature prior to DNA extraction.

This sequence uses TRBV25-1 and TRBJ1-4; 6 matching bases give a weak D call of TRBD1. This TCR was recovered from a woman aged 40 to 50 in a cohort exposed to, infected with or recovered from COVID-19 (not recorded which). Sequenced: PBMCs or T cells enriched from blood (not recorded which). The bases read TGTGCCAGCTCCAGCGGGGGGCCTGATGAAAAACTGTTTTTT. This is translated as CASSSGGPDEKLFF.